Listed here are 26 T cell receptor beta chains from one sample, sequenced in a study of radiotherapy plus CTLA-4 blockade in lung cancer. The table came from immunoSEQ multiplex PCR; TCRdb's copy has only in-frame clones and leaves some out. Of 35,000 to 40,000 clones listed, around 85% are singletons. The sample in question was peripheral blood, obtained from a patient treated with radiotherapy plus ipilimumab. The origin of the receptors is a human donor with non-small cell lung cancer whose response to radiotherapy plus ipilimumab could not be evaluated.

The chain joins TRBV5-1 to TRBJ1-3; perhaps TRBD1 as D (5 bases). V lost 4 bases and J 1 base, leaving 6 bases between the germline ends. Germline CDR1 SGHRS, CDR2 YFSETQ. The CDR3 sequence is 13 residues long. The CDR3 reads CASSQGSGNTIYF. The CDR3, as DNA: TGCGCCAGCAGCCAGGGATCTGGAAACACCATATATTTT.

The V call is TRBV4-3, the J call TRBJ2-7; tentative D call: TRBD2 (5 bases). The CDR3 sequence is 14 residues long. Per the germline V gene, CDR1 is LGHNA and CDR2 is YSLEER. Trimming stripped 0 bases from V and 5 bases from J, with 11 bases between. CDR3 amino acids: CASSQDPRRDEQYF. Here the CDR3 DNA reads TGCGCCAGCAGCCAAGATCCCAGGCGGGACGAGCAGTACTTC.

In its sample, this clone was seen once. This chain uses TRBV28 with TRBJ2-6; a possible D gene is TRBD2 (7 bases). This CDR3 is built from 15 residues. V was trimmed by 6 bases and J by 4 bases, leaving 13 bases between them. Germline V gene data show CDR1 as MDHEN and CDR2 as SYDVKM. CDR3 bases: TGTGCCAGCAGCCGAGGGGGGGCGGGGGCCAACGTCCTGACTTTC. Protein sequence: CASSRGGAGANVLTF.

This chain uses TRBV19 with TRBJ1-2, with 9 positions matching TRBD1. J lost 3 bases, V lost 5 bases, and 10 bases had no gene match. The CDR3 sequence is 16 residues long. CDR1 is LNHDA and CDR2 is SQIVND in the germline V gene (reference sequence). CDR3 region: CASSLLTGGRDYGYTF. CDR3 coding DNA: TGTGCCAGTAGTCTTCTGACAGGGGGACGAGACTATGGCTACACCTTC.

V gene TRBV25-1 combines with J gene TRBJ1-5; 7 positions match TRBD1. This CDR3 spans 15 amino acids. The V segment lost 5 bases and the J segment 4 bases; nucleotides outside the gene matches: 8. Per germline, CDR1 MGHDK and CDR2 SYGVNS. The CDR3 protein is CASSTSGTANQPQHF. For the CDR3, the DNA is TGTGCCAGCAGTACCTCCGGGACAGCTAATCAGCCCCAGCATTTT.

CDR3 protein: CASSDTGTEQFF. The CDR3 DNA reads TGTGCCAGCAGCGATACAGGGACTGAGCAGTTCTTC. V is TRBV2 and J is TRBJ2-1, with D perhaps matching TRBD1 (6 bases). CDR3 length equals 12 residues. Deletions cut 6 bases from V and 9 bases from J, with 12 bases between. Germline assignment: CDR1 SNHLY and CDR2 FYNNEI.

V is TRBV7-9 and J is TRBJ2-6; TRBD1 agrees at 8 bases. The V and J ends lost 11 bases and 4 bases, in that order; junction bases with no gene match: 19. The germline V gene has CDR1 SEHNR and CDR2 FQNEAQ (reference sequence). The CDR3 runs to 18 residues. CDR3 coding DNA: TGTGCCTCCCAAAGGGCTCAGGGGGCCGGCGGGGGGGCCAACGTCCTGACTTTC. This gives the protein CASQRAQGAGGGANVLTF.

The V call is TRBV15, the J call TRBJ1-2, with 8 bases that match TRBD1. Germline loops: CDR1 LNHNV, CDR2 YYDKDF (reference sequence). The CDR3 is 14 residues long. V was clipped by 2 bases and J by 7 bases; unmatched bases: 6. The CDR3 reads CATSRSDRGGGYTF. In DNA, the CDR3 is TGTGCCACCAGCAGATCCGACAGGGGCGGTGGCTACACCTTC.

The rearrangement uses TRBV18 and TRBJ2-1; D unclear. CDR3 length equals 14 residues. Trimming took off 3 bases at V and 8 bases at J, with 14 bases between the two ends. The germline gives CDR1 KGHSH, CDR2 LQKENI. The CDR3 reads CASSPPSGFDEQFF. In DNA form, the CDR3 reads TGTGCCAGCTCACCTCCGTCCGGGTTCGATGAGCAGTTCTTC.

The genes are TRBV11-2 and TRBJ2-6, with D unresolved. Per the germline V gene, CDR1 is SGHAT and CDR2 is FQNNGV. Trimming removed 5 bases from V and 1 base from J, with 9 bases in between. This CDR3 is built from 15 residues. The CDR3 loop is CASSLLVSGANVLTF. CDR3 coding DNA: TGTGCCAGCAGCCTGCTAGTGTCTGGGGCCAACGTCCTGACTTTC.

This clone was seen only once. The rearrangement links TRBV5-4 to TRBJ2-2, with D possibly TRBD1 on 6 matching bases. Trimming took off 1 base at V and 4 bases at J, with 11 bases between the two ends. The CDR3 is 15 residues long. Per germline, CDR1 SGHNT and CDR2 YYREEE (reference sequence). For the CDR3, the DNA is TGTGCCAGCAGCTTGACGGCAGGGGCCACCGGGGAGCTGTTTTTT. This codes for CASSLTAGATGELFF.

The chain joins TRBV6-5 to TRBJ1-3, with D unresolved. Germline-derived CDR1 and CDR2 are MNHEY and SVGAGI. The CDR3 runs 14 residues. The ends were cut back, 6 bases at V and 4 bases at J, with 13 bases in the middle. The CDR3 coding sequence is TGTGCCAGCAGGGAGGGCGTCGCGGGAAACACCATATATTTT. Residues: CASREGVAGNTIYF.

This rearrangement joins TRBV6-1 to TRBJ1-2; tentative D call: TRBD1 (5 bases). Trimming shortened V by 5 bases and J by 6 bases, and 10 bases separated the two germline ends. Germline-derived CDR1 and CDR2 are MNHNS and SASEGT. The CDR3 is 12 amino acids. CDR3: CASSPRQNGYTF. DNA for the CDR3: TGTGCCAGCAGTCCCCGACAGAATGGCTACACCTTC.

V and J are TRBV7-9 and TRBJ2-7, with TRBD2 matching over 7 bases. This CDR3 has 15 amino acids. The V and J ends lost 3 bases and 0 bases, in that order; junction bases with no gene match: 5. Germline-derived CDR1 and CDR2 are SEHNR and FQNEAQ (reference sequence). The CDR3 sequence: CASSFGGGYSYEQYF. CDR3 bases: TGTGCCAGCAGCTTCGGCGGGGGATACTCCTACGAGCAGTACTTC.

This sequence joins TRBV20-1 and TRBJ1-3; D is undetermined. The germline V and J ends were trimmed by 6 bases and 4 bases, with 7 bases remaining between them. CDR1 and CDR2 from the germline V gene are DFQATT and SNEGSKA (reference sequence). This CDR3 has 11 amino acids. The CDR3 reads CSAPQGNTIYF. The CDR3 DNA reads as TGCAGTGCACCACAGGGAAACACCATATATTTT.

The J gene is TRBJ2-1, the V gene TRBV7-3; D possibly corresponds to TRBD2 (6 bases). V was cut by 5 bases and J by 9 bases, with 14 bases left in between. CDR1 is SGHTA and CDR2 is FQGTGA in the germline V gene. The CDR3 is 13 amino acids. The DNA for the CDR3 is TGTGCCAGCAGCCCGGGACTCTCGAGTGAGCAGTTCTTC. Amino acids: CASSPGLSSEQFF.

The J gene is TRBJ1-1, the V gene TRBV28; D unclear. Germline-derived CDR1 and CDR2 are MDHEN and SYDVKM. V shed 3 bases and J shed 7 bases, with 6 bases lying between them. CDR3 length: 11 amino acids. In DNA, the CDR3 is TGTGCCAGCAGTTTGCTCAGTGAAGCTTTCTTT. It codes for CASSLLSEAFF.

The chain joins TRBV18 to TRBJ2-7; no clear D gene. The CDR3 totals 12 residues. V shed 3 bases and J shed 3 bases, with 6 bases lying between them. Germline loops: CDR1 KGHSH, CDR2 LQKENI. The CDR3 here is CASSPGSYEQYF. CDR3 sequence (DNA): TGTGCCAGCTCACCCGGTAGCTACGAGCAGTACTTC.

The chain carries TRBV5-6 and TRBJ2-7; D perhaps matches TRBD2 (6 bases). V was pared by 4 bases and J by 1 base, with 6 bases between. The CDR3 has 12 amino acids. The germline CDR1 and CDR2 sequences are SGHDT and YYEEEE. CDR3 amino acids: CASSGGSYEQYF. The CDR3 DNA sequence: TGTGCCAGCAGCGGAGGGTCCTACGAGCAGTACTTC.

The genes are TRBV5-4 and TRBJ1-4, with D unresolved. CDR3 length: 14 residues. Trimming took off 0 bases at V and 8 bases at J, with 11 bases between the two ends. Germline V gene sequence: CDR1 SGHNT, CDR2 YYREEE (reference sequence). CDR3 region: CASSLAGRGEKLFF. The CDR3 DNA sequence: TGTGCCAGCAGCTTGGCGGGCAGAGGGGAAAAACTGTTTTTT.

J is TRBJ2-1 and V is TRBV6-1; TRBD1 might be the D (6 bases). This CDR3 is built from 15 residues. Germline values: CDR1 MNHNS, CDR2 SASEGT. V lost 2 bases to trimming and J lost 3 bases, with 11 bases between them. The CDR3 reads CASSELGRGYNEQFF. The CDR3 DNA reads TGTGCCAGCAGTGAATTAGGCAGGGGCTACAATGAGCAGTTCTTC.

J is TRBJ2-2 and V is TRBV2; D might be TRBD1 (6 bases). Germline CDR1 reads SNHLY; CDR2 reads FYNNEI. Trimming took off 6 bases at V and 5 bases at J, with 13 bases between the two ends. This CDR3 contains 14 residues. In nucleotides, the CDR3 is TGTGCCAGCAGGGTGCAGGGGCTGACCGGGGAGCTGTTTTTT. Translated: CASRVQGLTGELFF.

A single count supports this clone. The chain employs TRBV10-1 and TRBJ2-7, with a weak D call TRBD1 (6 bases). CDR1 and CDR2 from the germline V gene are WNHNN and SYGVQD (reference sequence). The V and J ends lost 7 bases and 2 bases respectively, with 18 bases between them. This CDR3 is 15 amino acids long. For the CDR3, the DNA is TGCGCCAGCAATTACAGGGACGCAATCGCCTACGAGCAGTACTTC. Residues: CASNYRDAIAYEQYF.

The CDR3 reads CSVGAQENTGELFF. In DNA, the CDR3 is TGCAGCGTTGGCGCACAGGAGAACACCGGGGAGCTGTTTTTT. This sequence joins TRBV29-1 and TRBJ2-2; maybe TRBD1 (5 bases). CDR1 SQVTM and CDR2 ANQGSEA come from the germline V gene. The V and J ends lost 4 bases and 1 base respectively, with 10 bases between them. The CDR3 totals 14 residues.

The gene calls are TRBV6-6 and TRBJ2-1, with D possibly TRBD2 on 5 matching bases. Germline V lookup: CDR1 MNHNY, CDR2 SVGAGI (reference sequence). This CDR3 spans 13 amino acids. V was shortened by 2 bases and J by 8 bases, with 10 bases between the two germline ends. DNA for the CDR3: TGTGCCAGCAGTTACCCCGGGGTCTATGAGCAGTTCTTC. It encodes CASSYPGVYEQFF.

V is TRBV25-1 and J is TRBJ1-2; no clear D gene. Germline V gene lookup returns CDR1 MGHDK and CDR2 SYGVNS. CDR3 length: 13 residues. Trimming removed 6 bases from V and 0 bases from J, with 8 bases in between. The CDR3 loop is CASSRATNYGYTF. The CDR3 DNA reads as TGTGCCAGCAGCCGCGCTACTAACTATGGCTACACCTTC.